In this sample, the clone carrying this T cell receptor (beta chain) turned up a few times. Its cognate antigen is unknown. Germline V gene lookup returns CDR1 SQVTM and CDR2 ANQGSEA. The CDR3 is 13 amino acids. With 4 bases removed from V and 2 bases from J, the gap between germline ends came to 9 bases. The sample's time point: sample taken at primary tumor resection. Extraction of whole RNA from tumor, nontumor lung or frozen PBMC preceded unsorted sequencing. This record comes from a study of spatial heterogeneity in lung cancer. Findings and limits, study-wide: Ubiquitous, expanded tumor-derived TCRs were more frequently observed in blood at resection than at follow-up.

A distinct unique molecular identifier was carried by each TCR cDNA molecule. Each CDR3 protein is one row after TCRdb ran MiXCR on the 5' RACE reads. The table has about 12,000 distinct CDR3 sequences, roughly an eighth seen once. The rearrangement links TRBV29-1 to TRBJ2-4; tentatively, D is TRBD1 or TRBD2 (5 bases each). The starting material was PBMCs, obtained at surgery. The clonotype comes from a female donor with early-stage non-small cell lung cancer. Written as DNA, the CDR3 is TGCAGCGTTGTTGGGGGTACCAAAAACATTCAGTACTTC. Translating it yields CSVVGGTKNIQYF.